The 19 T cell receptor beta chains reported below all come from one sample, sequenced in a study of neoadjuvant anti-PD-1 for oral cavity cancer. Time point indicated: after neoadjuvant nivolumab, at surgical resection. The data were produced by immunoSEQ multiplex PCR, yet TCRdb's version contains in-frame clones alone and is incomplete. The data show nearly 15,000 clones, about 36% seen once. Specimen: tumor tissue, collected after nivolumab (anti-PD-1) treatment. These receptors originate from a person aged 40 to 85 with oral cavity squamous cell carcinoma.

V and J are TRBV9 and TRBJ1-3; 11 bases map to TRBD1. Germline values: CDR1 SGDLS, CDR2 YYNGEE. J lost 2 bases, V lost 4 bases, and 8 bases had no gene match. The CDR3 length is 17 residues. CDR3: CASSIPPGQGAGNTIYF. CDR3 sequence (DNA): TGTGCCAGCAGCATCCCCCCGGGACAGGGGGCTGGAAACACCATATATTTT.

The V call is TRBV9, the J call TRBJ2-3; 12 bases agree with TRBD2. The trim removed 4 bases at V and 8 bases at J, leaving 14 bases unmatched. Germline-derived CDR1 and CDR2 are SGDLS and YYNGEE. The CDR3 runs 17 residues. The CDR3 bases are TGTGCCAGCAGCCCTTTGGGACTAGCGGGTGTCGGGGGTACGCAGTATTTT. Protein sequence: CASSPLGLAGVGGTQYF.

The V gene is TRBV19, the J gene TRBJ1-2; D is unclear. The CDR3 has 15 amino acids. The germline CDR1 and CDR2 sequences are LNHDA and SQIVND (reference sequence). The ends were cut back, 6 bases at V and 4 bases at J, with 18 bases in the middle. CDR3 sequence reads: CASSSGRGVGYGYTF. CDR3 DNA sequence: TGTGCCAGTAGCAGCGGTCGGGGAGTGGGCTATGGCTACACCTTC.

Many counts were recorded for this clone. The rearrangement links TRBV5-1 to TRBJ1-1; 7 nucleotides align to TRBD1. Germline CDR1 SGHRS, CDR2 YFSETQ. The CDR3 runs 14 residues. J was trimmed by 5 bases and V by 1 base; bases with no gene match: 5. CDR3 DNA: TGCGCCAGCAGCTTGTTCGCAGGGGGAACTGAAGCTTTCTTT. It specifies CASSLFAGGTEAFF.

The chain combines TRBV30 with TRBJ1-1; tentatively, D is TRBD1 (5 bases). This CDR3 spans 11 amino acids. The V and J ends lost 3 bases and 11 bases respectively, with 13 bases between them. CDR1 is GTSNPN, CDR2 SVGIG, per germline (reference sequence). The CDR3 sequence is CAWSPGGSAFF. CDR3 in DNA: TGTGCCTGGAGCCCCGGGGGATCGGCTTTCTTT. The full variable domain, rest sourced from reference TRBV30 and TRBJ1-1, is SQTIHQWPATLVQPVGSPLSLECTVEGTSNPNLYWYRQAAGRGLQLLFYSVGIGQISSEVPQNLSASRPQDRQFILSSKKLLLSDSGFYLCAWSPGGSAFFGQGTRLTVV.

The chain uses TRBV2 and TRBJ2-3; D may be TRBD2 (7 bases). Germline V gene data show CDR1 as SNHLY and CDR2 as FYNNEI. V lost 4 bases, J lost 1 base, and 12 bases lay in between. CDR3 length equals 15 residues. The CDR3 nucleotides read TGTGCCAGCAGTGGATCGGGGGGCCGCACAGATACGCAGTATTTT. It is translated as CASSGSGGRTDTQYF.

The chain carries TRBV18 and TRBJ2-1; TRBD1 matches at 8 bases. V shed 4 bases, J shed 9 bases, and the junction held 8 bases outside the gene matches. The CDR3 is 14 amino acids. Germline V lookup: CDR1 KGHSH, CDR2 LQKENI. The CDR3 sequence: CASSQPGGRSEQFF. The DNA of the CDR3 is TGTGCCAGCTCACAACCAGGGGGCCGGAGTGAGCAGTTCTTC.

The sample holds one count of this clone. The gene calls are TRBV2 and TRBJ1-1; D not resolved. The germline V gene has CDR1 SNHLY and CDR2 FYNNEI. V was cut by 8 bases and J by 5 bases, with 12 bases left in between. This CDR3 has 12 residues. The CDR3 protein is CASPSKGTEAFF. The CDR3 DNA reads TGTGCCAGCCCCAGCAAGGGAACTGAAGCTTTCTTT.

The chain links TRBV5-1 to TRBJ2-3; D might be TRBD2 (6 bases). V gave up 4 bases and J gave up 6 bases, with 15 bases separating them. The CDR3 is 14 residues long. The germline V gene encodes CDR1 SGHRS and CDR2 YFSETQ. The CDR3 region has the DNA TGCGCCAGCAGCGCAAGGACTGGGGGGGATACGCAGTATTTT. Its protein is CASSARTGGDTQYF.

The J gene is TRBJ2-7, the V gene TRBV11-2; D unresolved. V shed 6 bases and J shed 0 bases, with 15 bases lying between them. The germline V gene encodes CDR1 SGHAT and CDR2 FQNNGV. There are 15 residues in the CDR3. This CDR3 is CASRLTTLPSYEQYF. Written as DNA, the CDR3 is TGTGCCAGCAGGTTAACGACTCTCCCCTCCTACGAGCAGTACTTC.

This clone rates as medium-sized. The chain couples TRBV5-1 to TRBJ2-2; D ambiguous. Germline V CDR1 and CDR2: SGHRS, YFSETQ. The CDR3 runs 15 residues. V lost 4 bases, J lost 0 bases, and 10 bases lay in between. CDR3 protein: CASSPGRSNTGELFF. Written as DNA, the CDR3 is TGCGCCAGCAGCCCTGGCAGGTCGAACACCGGGGAGCTGTTTTTT.

In this sample, this clone turned up a few times. The V call is TRBV10-3, the J call TRBJ2-7; 10 nucleotides agree with TRBD2. The length of the CDR3 is 14 residues. Per germline, CDR1 ENHRY and CDR2 SYGVKD. Losses at the gene ends were 4 bases for V and 0 bases for J; bases not matched to a gene: 0. CDR3 coding DNA: TGTGCCATCAGTGGGACTAGCGGCTCCTACGAGCAGTACTTC. This codes for CAISGTSGSYEQYF.

Only a few counts were recorded for this clone. This chain links TRBV28 with TRBJ1-2; 7 nucleotides line up with TRBD1. Germline V gives CDR1 MDHEN, CDR2 SYDVKM. The CDR3 contains 14 residues. J lost 4 bases, V lost 3 bases, and 5 bases had no gene match. CDR3 nucleotides: TGTGCCAGCAGTTTCCGTACAGGGGCCTATGGCTACACCTTC. It codes for CASSFRTGAYGYTF.

This clone was seen just once. V is TRBV4-3 and J is TRBJ2-7, with a possible D match to TRBD1 (5 bases). CDR1 and CDR2 (germline): LGHNA, YSLEER. The CDR3 contains 14 residues. V was shortened by 3 bases and J by 3 bases, with 12 bases between the two germline ends. The chain's CDR3 is CASSQSPGNYEQYF. The CDR3 DNA reads TGCGCCAGCAGCCAGTCCCCAGGGAACTACGAGCAGTACTTC.

The chain employs TRBV6-5 and TRBJ2-6, with D unresolved. CDR3 length equals 14 residues. CDR1 MNHEY and CDR2 SVGAGI come from the germline V gene. With 7 bases removed from V and 1 base from J, the gap between germline ends came to 8 bases. The DNA of the CDR3 is TGTGCCAGCAAGTCCGGGTCTGGGGCCAACGTCCTGACTTTC. Residues: CASKSGSGANVLTF.

This clone counts as medium-sized (0.01 to 0.1%). The chain couples TRBV6-4 to TRBJ1-6; 9 bases line up with TRBD1. Unmatched junction bases numbered 5, after V lost 7 bases and J lost 7 bases. CDR3 size: 14 residues. CDR1 is MRHNA and CDR2 is SNTAGT in the germline V gene. The CDR3 DNA reads as TGTGCCAGCACCCCGGACAGGGGCAATTCACCCCTCCACTTT. Translation: CASTPDRGNSPLHF.

V gene TRBV18 combines with J gene TRBJ2-5; the match to TRBD1 covers 7 bases. CDR1 is KGHSH, CDR2 LQKENI, per germline. V was clipped by 5 bases and J by 5 bases; unmatched bases: 11. The length of the CDR3 is 15 residues. In DNA, the CDR3 is TGTGCCAGCTCAGAACGACAGGGAAGGGGCGAGACCCAGTACTTC. The encoded protein is CASSERQGRGETQYF.

The chain joins TRBV28 to TRBJ2-7; TRBD1 aligns across 8 bases. This CDR3 region has 16 residues. V dropped 4 bases and J dropped 5; count of bases not matched to a gene: 13. The germline CDR1 and CDR2 sequences are MDHEN and SYDVKM. The CDR3 nucleotides read TGTGCCAGCAGTTCCCAGGGGGCGCTAAACGGGGACGAGCAGTACTTC. Its protein is CASSSQGALNGDEQYF.

The V call is TRBV30, the J call TRBJ2-2; 8 bases match TRBD2. Trimming took 4 bases from V and 7 from J; bases not matched to a gene: 14. This CDR3 comprises 16 residues. Germline values: CDR1 GTSNPN, CDR2 SVGIG (reference sequence). CDR3 in DNA: TGTGCCTGGACCCCAGCAACATCCGGGGGGGTCGGGGAGCTGTTTTTT. Its protein is CAWTPATSGGVGELFF.